A selection of T cell receptor beta chains follows, all from one sample in a study of blood T cell repertoires in COVID-19. Produced via immunoSEQ multiplex PCR; TCRdb's table is partial and in-frame only. Of 130,000 to 150,000 clones in the sample, roughly 80% were seen once. Material for sequencing was peripheral blood. The source of these receptors is a woman over 75 in a cohort sampled during active or convalescent COVID-19. The CDR3 runs from the conserved cysteine through the conserved F or W. The D gene is left open where the match is weak. The listing skips clone size in some rows; elsewhere it reads once, few, many or a size class.

d_call j_call clone_size v_call cdr3_nt cdr3_aa
NA TRBJ1-2 NA TRBV7-6 TGTGCCAGCAGCTTGGGTCCAGCAGATCTGGGCCTTGATGGCTACACCTTC CASSLGPADLGLDGYTF
TRBD1 TRBJ1-2 NA TRBV28 TGTGCCAGCAGTCCCCCGGACAGGGGCGGCTACACCTTC CASSPPDRGGYTF
NA TRBJ1-2 NA TRBV30 TGTGCCTGTCCAAGAGAGTCTAACTATGGCTACACCTTC CACPRESNYGYTF
TRBD2 TRBJ2-2 once TRBV9 TGTGCCAGCAGCGTGGCTAGCGGGGGGTTAGACACCGGGGAGCTGTTTTTT CASSVASGGLDTGELFF
NA TRBJ2-1 NA TRBV7-8 TGTGCCAGCAGTTTTACTGGGAGTAGTCGCAATGAGCAGTTCTTC CASSFTGSSRNEQFF
TRBD1 TRBJ1-2 NA TRBV2 TGTGCCAGCAGCCTGAGGGGCCAGGGGGGAGGCTACACCTTC CASSLRGQGGGYTF
NA TRBJ1-4 NA TRBV7-2 TGTGCCAGCACCCCAAAACCTCCGGGACTGATCAATGAAAAACTGTTTTTT CASTPKPPGLINEKLFF
TRBD2 TRBJ2-3 NA TRBV6-5 TGTGCCAGCAGTTCCGGACTAGGTGCGGATACGCAGTATTTT CASSSGLGADTQYF
TRBD1 TRBJ1-1 NA TRBV6-5 TGTGCCAGCAGTTACGACAGGGGGACAACTGAAGCTTTCTTT CASSYDRGTTEAFF
NA TRBJ1-1 NA TRBV6-5 TGTGCCAGCAGCATGGGGCAGGCGCGGGGCACTGAAGCTTTCTTT CASSMGQARGTEAFF
TRBD1 TRBJ1-2 NA TRBV7-9 TGTGCCAGCAGCAAGATCGGGACAGACTATGGCTACACCTTC CASSKIGTDYGYTF
TRBD1 TRBJ1-1 NA TRBV5-1 TGCGCCAGCACCCAAATATCGACAGGGAAGGTTCAGAAAGCTTTCTTT CASTQISTGKVQKAFF
NA TRBJ2-5 NA TRBV7-2 TGTGCCAGCAGCTTGGCGGCGGCAGAGACCCAGTACTTC CASSLAAAETQYF
NA TRBJ2-3 NA TRBV5-1 TGCGCCAGCAGCTTGTCTACCCGCGGCGCAGATACGCAGTATTTT CASSLSTRGADTQYF
NA TRBJ1-4 NA TRBV4-1 TGCGCCAGCAGGTCCCCGGGCCTCGGAGGGGAAAAACTGTTTTTT CASRSPGLGGEKLFF
TRBD1 TRBJ2-1 few TRBV7-9 TGTGCCAGCAGCATACAGGGGATGGGGGAAGTTGAGCAGTTCTTC CASSIQGMGEVEQFF
NA TRBJ2-5 NA TRBV4-1 TGCGCCAGCAGCCAAGACAGGGGGAGGGAGACCCAGTACTTC CASSQDRGRETQYF
NA TRBJ1-4 NA TRBV7-9 TGTGCCAGCAGCCCCCCTCAGACACGTTCGTCGGGAGAAAAACTGTTTTTT CASSPPQTRSSGEKLFF
TRBD2 TRBJ2-3 NA TRBV3-1/TRBV3-2 TGTGCCAGCAGCCAAGATAATCGTAGGGCGGGGGGAAGCACAGATACGCAGTATTTT CASSQDNRRAGGSTDTQYF
NA TRBJ1-1 NA TRBV12-3/TRBV12-4 TGTGCCAGCAGACGACCGGGATCCGAAGAAGCTTTCTTT CASRRPGSEEAFF
TRBD1 TRBJ2-1 NA TRBV5-1 TGCGCCAGCAGCCCGGACAGGGGGGTCGGCAATGAGCAGTTCTTC CASSPDRGVGNEQFF
NA TRBJ2-2 NA TRBV29-1 TGCAGCGTTGACTCCTACACCGGGGAGCTGTTTTTT CSVDSYTGELFF
TRBD1 TRBJ1-1 NA TRBV5-1 TGCGCCAGCAGCTTAATAGGGGGCGCGGACACTGAAGCTTTCTTT CASSLIGGADTEAFF
NA TRBJ1-4 NA TRBV12-3/TRBV12-4 TGTGCCAGCAGTTTGTCCGGGGGGGAAAAACTGTTTTTT CASSLSGGEKLFF
NA TRBJ2-5 NA TRBV7-2 TGTGCCAGCAGCCCACGGCTAGCGAGCGAGACCCAGTACTTC CASSPRLASETQYF
NA TRBJ2-7 NA TRBV11-2 TGTGCCAGCAGCCCCCAGGGTGGGGGGAGCTCCTACGAGCAGTACTTC CASSPQGGGSSYEQYF
NA TRBJ1-4 NA TRBV18 TGTGCCAGCTCACCAGGGCTCGCCGAAAAACTGTTTTTT CASSPGLAEKLFF
TRBD2 TRBJ2-7 NA TRBV7-8 TGTGCCAGCAGCCTCGAGCGGGGGCGAAACTCCTACGAGCAGTACTTC CASSLERGRNSYEQYF
TRBD2 TRBJ2-5 NA TRBV3-1/TRBV3-2 TGTGCCAGCAGCCTCAGGGGGGGACTAGCGGGCAAAGAGACCCAGTACTTC CASSLRGGLAGKETQYF
TRBD1 TRBJ1-1 NA TRBV10-2 TGCGCCAGCAGTCTACAGGGGGAGGGGACTGAAGCTTTCTTT CASSLQGEGTEAFF
NA TRBJ1-3 once TRBV7-2 TGTGCCAGCAGCTTTACAGGGTTGGGCGGAAACACCATATATTTT CASSFTGLGGNTIYF
TRBD1 TRBJ2-5 NA TRBV5-8 TGTGCCAGCAGCTGGGGACAGGGGGTCCAAGAGACCCAGTACTTC CASSWGQGVQETQYF
NA TRBJ2-5 NA TRBV4-3 TGCGCCAGCAGCCAAGATCCCCGGGGAGGAGAGACCCAGTACTTC CASSQDPRGGETQYF
NA TRBJ1-5 NA TRBV3-1/TRBV3-2 TGTGCCAGCAGCCAAGTCAGAAATCAGCCCCAGCATTTT CASSQVRNQPQHF
TRBD2 TRBJ2-1 NA TRBV24-1 TGTGCCACCAGTCCCGCCGGGAGGTACAATGAGCAGTTCTTC CATSPAGRYNEQFF
TRBD2 TRBJ2-7 few TRBV6-5 TGTGCCAGCCTAACTAGCGGGGGGGCTAGGTACGAGCAGTACTTC CASLTSGGARYEQYF
TRBD1 TRBJ1-1 NA TRBV5-8 TGTGCCAGCACCCACAGGGGGCTGCGGGACACTGAAGCTTTCTTT CASTHRGLRDTEAFF
NA TRBJ1-4 NA TRBV2 TGTGCCAGCGCGGGAGGGCAGACTAATGAAAAACTGTTTTTT CASAGGQTNEKLFF
NA TRBJ2-5 NA TRBV5-6 TGTGCCAGCAGCTTGTCGTTTCGGTCAGAGACCCAGTACTTC CASSLSFRSETQYF
NA TRBJ1-2 NA TRBV5-4 TGTGCCAGCAGCCGGCCTCCGGGTTTCGGCTACACCTTC CASSRPPGFGYTF
NA TRBJ1-3 once TRBV28 TGTGCCAGCAGTTCGGCCGCGGTGTTGAGCTCTGGAAACACCATATATTTT CASSSAAVLSSGNTIYF
TRBD1 TRBJ1-1 NA TRBV5-4 TGTGCCAGCAGCCCAGGGACAGCGTCACGGACTGAAGCTTTCTTT CASSPGTASRTEAFF
TRBD1 TRBJ1-4 NA TRBV29-1 TGCAGCGTTGTTAGCGGGACAGGGGATGAAAAACTGTTTTTT CSVVSGTGDEKLFF
NA TRBJ1-6 NA TRBV7-9 TGTGCCAGCAGCTTCCAGGGGTCCTATTCACCCCTCCACTTT CASSFQGSYSPLHF
TRBD1 TRBJ1-2 NA TRBV27 TGTGCCAGCAGCGATACGGACAGGGGTGACTATGGCTACACCTTC CASSDTDRGDYGYTF
TRBD1 TRBJ1-6 NA TRBV30 TGTGCCTGGGCGCAGGGGGGTAATTCACCCCTCCACTTT CAWAQGGNSPLHF
NA TRBJ2-5 NA TRBV5-4 TGTGCCAGCAGCTTGGGGGCGGGAAAAGAGACCCAGTACTTC CASSLGAGKETQYF
TRBD2 TRBJ2-7 NA TRBV4-1 TGCGCCAGCAGCCAACGTCTAGCGGGGGACTCCTACGAGCAGTACTTC CASSQRLAGDSYEQYF
TRBD1 TRBJ1-5 NA TRBV10-3 TGTGCCATCAGTGACAACAGGGGGCAGGGCAATCAGCCCCAGCATTTT CAISDNRGQGNQPQHF
NA TRBJ1-1 NA TRBV3-1/TRBV3-2 TGTGCCAGCAGCCAAGGGGCAGAAGCTTTCTTT CASSQGAEAFF
NA TRBJ1-2 NA TRBV28 TGTGCCAGCAGTTTAGGACAAATCTATGGCTACACCTTC CASSLGQIYGYTF